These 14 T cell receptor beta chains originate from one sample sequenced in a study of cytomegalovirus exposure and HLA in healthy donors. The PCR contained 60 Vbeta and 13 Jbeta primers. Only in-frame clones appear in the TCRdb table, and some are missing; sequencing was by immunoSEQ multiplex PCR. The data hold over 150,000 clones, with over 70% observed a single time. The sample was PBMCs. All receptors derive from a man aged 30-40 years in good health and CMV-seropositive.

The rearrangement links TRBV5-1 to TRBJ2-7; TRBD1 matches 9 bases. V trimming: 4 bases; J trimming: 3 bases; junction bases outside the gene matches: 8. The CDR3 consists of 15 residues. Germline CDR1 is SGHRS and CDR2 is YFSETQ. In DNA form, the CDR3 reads TGCGCCAGCAGCGGGGGGACAGGGAGTTACTACGAGCAGTACTTC. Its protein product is CASSGGTGSYYEQYF.

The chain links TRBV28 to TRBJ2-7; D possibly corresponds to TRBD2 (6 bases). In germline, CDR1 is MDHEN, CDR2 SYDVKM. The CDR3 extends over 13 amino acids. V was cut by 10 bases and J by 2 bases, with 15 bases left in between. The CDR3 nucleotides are TGTGCCACCCGGGACTTGCAAACCTACGAGCAGTACTTC. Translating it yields CATRDLQTYEQYF.

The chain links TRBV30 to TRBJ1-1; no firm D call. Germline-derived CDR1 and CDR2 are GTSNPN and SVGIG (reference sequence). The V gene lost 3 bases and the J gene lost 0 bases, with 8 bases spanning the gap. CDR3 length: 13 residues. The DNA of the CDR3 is TGTGCCTGGAGCTCCACAATGAACACTGAAGCTTTCTTT. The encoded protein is CAWSSTMNTEAFF.

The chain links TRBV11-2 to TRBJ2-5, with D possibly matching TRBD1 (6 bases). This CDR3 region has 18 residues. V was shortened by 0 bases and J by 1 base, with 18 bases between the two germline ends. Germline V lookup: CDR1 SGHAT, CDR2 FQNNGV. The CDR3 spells CASSLDLVADSVQETQYF. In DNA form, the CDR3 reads TGTGCCAGCAGCTTAGATCTGGTTGCGGACAGCGTCCAAGAGACCCAGTACTTC.

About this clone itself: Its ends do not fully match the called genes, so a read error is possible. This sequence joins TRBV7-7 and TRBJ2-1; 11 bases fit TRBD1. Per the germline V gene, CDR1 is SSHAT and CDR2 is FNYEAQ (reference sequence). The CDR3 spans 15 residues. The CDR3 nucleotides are TGTGCTAGCAGCTTAGATGGGACAGGGGGGAATGAGCAGTTCTTC. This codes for CASSLDGTGGNEQFF.

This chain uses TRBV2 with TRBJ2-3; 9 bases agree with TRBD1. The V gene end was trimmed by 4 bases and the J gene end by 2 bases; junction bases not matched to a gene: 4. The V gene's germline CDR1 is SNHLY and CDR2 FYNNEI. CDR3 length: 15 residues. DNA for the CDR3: TGTGCCAGCAGTGCGGACAGGGGTTCCACAGATACGCAGTATTTT. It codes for CASSADRGSTDTQYF.

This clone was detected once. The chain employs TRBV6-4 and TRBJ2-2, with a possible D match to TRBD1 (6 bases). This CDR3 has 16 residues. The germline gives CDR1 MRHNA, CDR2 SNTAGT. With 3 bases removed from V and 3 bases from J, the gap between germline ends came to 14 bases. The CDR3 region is CASSETGSLHTGELFF. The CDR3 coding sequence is TGTGCCAGCAGTGAAACAGGGTCCCTTCACACCGGGGAGCTGTTTTTT.

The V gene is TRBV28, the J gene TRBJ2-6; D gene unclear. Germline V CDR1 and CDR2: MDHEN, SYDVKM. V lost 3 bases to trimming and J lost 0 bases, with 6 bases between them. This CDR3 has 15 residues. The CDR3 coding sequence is TGTGCCAGCAGTTTTGCCGGCTCTGGGGCCAACGTCCTGACTTTC. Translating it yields CASSFAGSGANVLTF.

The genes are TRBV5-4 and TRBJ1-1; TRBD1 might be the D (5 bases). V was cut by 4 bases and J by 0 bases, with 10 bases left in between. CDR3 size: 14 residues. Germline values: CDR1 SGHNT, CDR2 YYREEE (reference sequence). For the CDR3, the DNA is TGTGCCAGCAGCATGAGACAGATGAACACTGAAGCTTTCTTT. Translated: CASSMRQMNTEAFF.

The CDR3 DNA reads as TGTGCCGGTCTAGGGGCCTCCTACGAGCAGTACTTC. Amino acid sequence: CAGLGASYEQYF. The gene calls are TRBV30 and TRBJ2-7, with D maybe TRBD1 (5 bases). From germline, CDR1 is GTSNPN and CDR2 SVGIG (reference sequence). The CDR3 is 12 amino acids. The V and J ends lost 8 bases and 0 bases respectively, with 11 bases between them.

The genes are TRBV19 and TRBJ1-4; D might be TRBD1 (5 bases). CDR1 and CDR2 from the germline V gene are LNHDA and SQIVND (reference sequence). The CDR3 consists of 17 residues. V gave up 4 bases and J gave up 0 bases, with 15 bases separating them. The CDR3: CASSTRVTAATNEKLFF. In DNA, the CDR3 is TGTGCCAGTAGTACCAGGGTGACCGCTGCAACTAATGAAAAACTGTTTTTT.

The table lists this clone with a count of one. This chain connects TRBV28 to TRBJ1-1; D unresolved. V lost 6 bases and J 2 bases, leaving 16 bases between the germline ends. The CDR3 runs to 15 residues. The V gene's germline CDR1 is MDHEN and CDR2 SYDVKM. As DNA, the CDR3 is TGTGCCAGCAGCCCCCCGCGGGGAGGAAACACTGAAGCTTTCTTT. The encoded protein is CASSPPRGGNTEAFF.

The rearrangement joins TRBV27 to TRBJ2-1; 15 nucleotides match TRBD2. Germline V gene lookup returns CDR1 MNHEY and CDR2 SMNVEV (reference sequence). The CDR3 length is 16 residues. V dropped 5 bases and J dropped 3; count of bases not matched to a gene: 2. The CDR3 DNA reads TGTGCCAGCAGTGCGGGACTAGCGGGAGGCTACAATGAGCAGTTCTTC. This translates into CASSAGLAGGYNEQFF.

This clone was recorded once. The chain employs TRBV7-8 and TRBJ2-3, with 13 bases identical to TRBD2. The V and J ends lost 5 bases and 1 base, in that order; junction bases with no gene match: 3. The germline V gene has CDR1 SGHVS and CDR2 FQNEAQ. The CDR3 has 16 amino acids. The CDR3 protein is CASSRTSGRRTDTQYF. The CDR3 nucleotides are TGTGCCAGCAGCCGGACTAGCGGGAGACGCACAGATACGCAGTATTTT.